This TCR beta chain was identified in a study of Ad26.COV2.S vaccination and SARS-CoV-2 variants (dated by TCRdb to about 2021). Background for the entire study: Vaccine-arm donors came from COV1001, a multicentre, randomized, double-blind, placebo-controlled phase I-IIa trial of Ad26.COV2.S in healthy adults. Trial participants were randomized into five groups of five: low-dose or high-dose Ad26.COV2.S given once or twice, or placebo on both occasions. TCRbeta repertoire sequencing was used to assess the specificity and breadth of SARS-CoV-2-reactive T cell receptors after Ad26.COV2.S vaccination. Ad26.COV2.S was administered intramuscularly at a dose of 5x10^10 or 1x10^11 viral particles, either as one shot or as two shots given 56 days apart. Investigators remained blinded to trial group allocation during experiments and outcome assessment. The TCR-sequenced set comprised approximately 32 samples: around 20 Ad26.COV2.S vaccine recipients, 5 placebo recipients and 8 SARS-CoV-2 convalescent individuals.

Interpreted using the paper, the treatment or condition label stands for: roughly 19 received Ad26.COV2.S at low or high dose, single or two shots; five or six received placebo; per-sample allocation not given. Repertoires of vaccine and placebo recipients were sequenced from samples taken on day 63 after the first injection. Cohort 1b enrolled 20 to 30 adults aged 18-55 years at a single site in Boston, USA, between 29 July and 7 August 2020. Ad26.COV2.S was a replication-incompetent adenovirus type 26 vector expressing a prefusion-stabilized SARS-CoV-2 spike protein from the original Wuhan strain. About this clone: Its antigen remains undetermined. No clone much larger than this one lies a single base away; base qualities are absent.

The CDR3, cysteine through phenylalanine, is 13 amino acids long. Just the 39-base CDR3 DNA is kept, in frame starting at base 1. From the germline V gene, CDR1 is SGHTA and CDR2 is FQGNSA. Deletion took 0 bases off V and 4 bases off J, with a span of 4 bases between the germline ends. The immunoSEQ Assay was used to sequence TCRbeta CDR3 regions. After extraction, genomic DNA underwent amplification by bias-controlled multiplex PCR, followed by high-throughput sequencing. The study's own analysis went as follows. Collapsing and filtering of sequences were performed to quantify the absolute abundance of each unique TCRbeta CDR3 region. T cell fraction was estimated by normalizing TCRbeta template counts to usable DNA, which was measured by amplifying reference genes present in all nucleated cells. Repertoire TCRs were annotated as SARS-CoV-2-specific by exact matching of V gene, CDR3 amino acid sequence and J gene to a known reactive TCR set. The reference SARS-CoV-2 TCR set was derived from MIRA and filtered for enrichment in COVID-19-positive ImmuneCODE repertoires, a step that removed public or cross-reactive TCRs. Using the MIRA antigens, annotated TCRs were further analysed by specific ORF or by position within an ORF. Breadth was defined as the number of annotated unique rearrangements divided by the total number of unique productive rearrangements, and depth was defined as the summed frequency of the annotated unique rearrangements. Two-sided Wilcoxon rank-sum tests were applied when comparing TCR breadth between groups. What TCRdb holds here is the immuneACCESS table cut down to in-frame rearrangements. Part of the clones is not present; checked against another copy, under half of the missing clones reflect an unresolved V gene, and the others are unexplained. That table furnishes V, J and clone size, whereas the DNA furnished D and trimming. This sample comprises 250,000 or so clones, about 83% of them detected only once. The top ten clones comprise 2.9% of the sample.

What the authors observed across the whole study: It was noted by the authors that total T cell responses may have been underestimated by the TCR breadth and depth analyses. The study was not powered for comparison of responses between vaccine doses or regimens. Vaccine and placebo recipients had similar non-spike TCR breadth, a finding consistent with the vaccine containing only spike. Higher spike-specific TCR breadth was observed in Ad26.COV2.S recipients than in placebo recipients (P = 0.0014). Substantial breadth of spike-specific CD8+ and CD4+ T cell responses was reported after vaccination.

The chain joins TRBV7-2 to TRBJ1-5; the D gene is unclear. Sequences were derived from peripheral blood, sampled in a trial of Ad26.COV2.S vaccine versus placebo. This clonotype was obtained from a person aged 18-60 years who received the Ad26.COV2.S COVID-19 vaccine or a placebo. The CDR3 corresponds to CASSLAENQPQHF. In nucleotides, the sequence is TGTGCCAGCAGCTTAGCGGAGAATCAGCCCCAGCATTTT.